This passage covers 12 T cell receptor beta chains from one sample sequenced in a study of T cells in localized non-small cell lung cancer. Produced via immunoSEQ multiplex PCR; TCRdb's table is partial and in-frame only. The sample lists about 11,000 clones, approximately 90% occurring once. Sequenced material: peripheral blood, taken before any cancer treatment. These receptors came from a male donor at least 60 years old with stage III lung adenocarcinoma.

The chain recombines TRBV7-2 with TRBJ2-7; 7 nucleotides agree with TRBD1. Germline CDR1 reads SGHTA; CDR2 reads FQGNSA. V lost 4 bases to trimming and J lost 3 bases; unmatched junction nucleotides: 18. This CDR3 comprises 18 residues. CDR3 loop: CASSYHGNIGGRYYEQYF. CDR3 nucleotides: TGTGCCAGCAGCTATCACGGGAACATAGGGGGCAGGTACTACGAGCAGTACTTC.

This CDR3 reads CASSITARSEAFF. The CDR3, as DNA: TGTGCCAGTAGTATAACGGCTAGGTCTGAAGCTTTCTTT. The rearrangement links TRBV19 to TRBJ1-1; unclear D gene. The CDR3 is 13 amino acids. The germline V gene encodes CDR1 LNHDA and CDR2 SQIVND (reference sequence). V lost 2 bases, J lost 6 bases, and 10 bases lay in between. The entire variable domain, with the rest obtained from reference TRBV19 and TRBJ1-1, is as follows: DGGITQSPKYLFRKEGQNVTLSCEQNLNHDAMYWYRQDPGQGLRLIYYSQIVNDFQKGDIAEGYSVSREKKESFPLTVTSAQKNPTAFYLCASSITARSEAFFGQGTRLTVV.

The chain is built from TRBV7-2 and TRBJ2-1, with D possibly being TRBD1 (6 bases). V lost 1 base and J lost 10, with 14 bases in between. The CDR3 sequence is 14 residues long. Germline CDR1 and CDR2: SGHTA and FQGNSA. CDR3 nucleotide sequence: TGTGCCAGCAGCTTAGTCCATGGGGGCGGGGAGCAGTTCTTC. This gives the protein CASSLVHGGGEQFF.

The rearrangement links TRBV15 to TRBJ1-2, with D possibly matching TRBD1 (5 bases). The CDR3 is 13 amino acids. CDR1 is LNHNV, CDR2 YYDKDF, per germline (reference sequence). V shed 3 bases and J shed 8 bases, with 13 bases lying between them. The CDR3 is CATSSLEGVGYTF. As DNA, the CDR3 is TGTGCCACCAGCAGCCTGGAAGGGGTCGGCTACACCTTC.

The chain carries TRBV7-9 and TRBJ1-2, with D unclear. V was cut by 1 base and J by 5 bases, with 8 bases left in between. The germline V gene has CDR1 SEHNR and CDR2 FQNEAQ (reference sequence). The length of the CDR3 is 13 residues. The CDR3 sequence: CASSLDIPYGYTF. CDR3 bases: TGTGCCAGCAGCTTAGACATACCGTATGGCTACACCTTC.

A few counts support this clone. The chain employs TRBV2 and TRBJ2-7; D ambiguous. Trimming stripped 6 bases from V and 3 bases from J, with 6 bases between. The CDR3 consists of 11 residues. Germline CDR1 SNHLY, CDR2 FYNNEI. CDR3 sequence reads: CASRGYYEQYF. CDR3 DNA sequence: TGTGCCAGCAGGGGCTACTACGAGCAGTACTTC.

The V call is TRBV7-2, the J call TRBJ1-5; 9 nucleotides match TRBD1. Trimming cost V 8 bases and J 5 bases; bases outside gene matches: 7. Germline V gives CDR1 SGHTA, CDR2 FQGNSA. CDR3 size: 14 residues. The CDR3 DNA is TGTGCCAGCCAGGGACAGGGAAGGGATCAGCCCCAGCATTTT. Translated: CASQGQGRDQPQHF.

The CDR3 region is CASGPKNSISYNEQFF. The CDR3 DNA reads as TGTGCCAGCGGACCCAAAAACTCGATCTCCTACAATGAGCAGTTCTTC. The chain is built from TRBV5-8 and TRBJ2-1; no reliable D call. The CDR3 covers 16 residues. The V end lost 7 bases, the J end lost 0 bases, and 17 bases lay between the germline ends. CDR1 is SGHTS and CDR2 is YDEGEE in the germline V gene.

The J gene is TRBJ2-1, the V gene TRBV4-1; 12 bases match TRBD2. V lost 0 bases, J lost 6 bases, and 3 bases stayed unmatched. Germline CDR1 is MGHRA and CDR2 is YSYEKL. The CDR3 runs to 16 residues. The CDR3 here is CASSQETSGSPNEQFF. The DNA of the CDR3 is TGCGCCAGCAGCCAAGAGACTAGCGGGAGTCCCAATGAGCAGTTCTTC.

The chain couples TRBV29-1 to TRBJ2-7, with 8 bases matching TRBD1. This CDR3 is built from 14 residues. CDR1 and CDR2 from the germline V gene are SQVTM and ANQGSEA. With V trimmed by 3 bases and J by 6 bases, 10 bases remained unmatched. The CDR3 bases are TGCAGCGTTGATGAAGGGGCAGGGGGCAGCGAGCAGTACTTC. As protein: CSVDEGAGGSEQYF.

A single count supports this clone. The rearrangement links TRBV27 to TRBJ1-1; possibly TRBD1 for D (6 bases). CDR3 length equals 15 residues. Germline V CDR1 and CDR2: MNHEY, SMNVEV (reference sequence). Trimming pared 3 bases from V and 4 bases from J, leaving 15 bases between. Here the CDR3 reads CASSFLTGRSTEAFF. DNA for the CDR3: TGTGCCAGCAGTTTTCTCACAGGGCGTAGCACTGAAGCTTTCTTT.

The rearrangement links TRBV19 to TRBJ2-3; TRBD2 agrees at 10 bases. The CDR3 has 17 amino acids. J lost 5 bases, V lost 7 bases, and 15 bases had no gene match. The V gene's germline CDR1 is LNHDA and CDR2 SQIVND (reference sequence). The CDR3: CASTPGGLAGVGDTQYF. CDR3 DNA sequence: TGTGCCAGTACCCCCGGAGGGCTAGCGGGAGTTGGAGATACGCAGTATTTT.